This T cell receptor (beta chain) was documented in a study of graft-versus-host responses after intestinal transplantation. Assay: immunoSEQ multiplex PCR; the TCRdb copy retains only in-frame clones and omits some. The repertoire holds tens of thousands of clones, with 92% as singletons. Germline V lookup: CDR1 SGHTA, CDR2 FQGNSA. CDR3 length: 15 amino acids. The V end lost 1 base, the J end lost 3 bases, and 13 bases lay between the germline ends. Concerning this clone itself: Antigen unknown.

Sequenced here: unstimulated CD4+ T cells sorted from spleen or lymph node cells, sampled before intestinal transplant. The TCR was taken from a human donor who received an intestinal transplant. The genes are TRBV7-2 and TRBJ2-7; D may correspond to TRBD1 or TRBD2 (5 bases each). The CDR3 spells CASSLVGGVSYEQYF. CDR3 coding DNA: TGTGCCAGCAGCTTAGTTGGGGGAGTGAGCTACGAGCAGTACTTC.